Listed below are T cell receptor beta chains from one sample, sequenced in a study of blood T cell repertoires in COVID-19. Sequenced by immunoSEQ multiplex PCR; TCRdb stores in-frame clones only, minus some. The profile covers over 35,000 clones, with roughly 78% appearing a single time and 20% to 30% taken by the ten largest. Source material: peripheral blood. These receptors all come from a man between 65 and 85 years old with acute or convalescent COVID-19. Each CDR3 is given with its conserved first and last residue. D genes are given only for firm matches.

TRBV28	NA	TRBJ2-1	CASSWVTSSPYNEQFF
TRBV27	NA	TRBJ2-7	CASRPRQATYEQYF
TRBV18	TRBD2	TRBJ2-7	CASSPTGTSGSYEQYF
TRBV27	NA	TRBJ1-2	CASSPQGGHYGYTF
TRBV6-6	NA	TRBJ2-3	CASSYSTGDSLSEYF
TRBV12-3/TRBV12-4	NA	TRBJ1-5	CASSAQYQPQHF
TRBV28	TRBD2	TRBJ2-1	CASSRTSPTYNEQFF
TRBV2	NA	TRBJ2-2	CASMWLQSTGELFF
TRBV4-2	TRBD2	TRBJ2-5	CASSQETSRETQYF
TRBV24-1	NA	TRBJ2-3	CATSGFTGHRNGRVRTDTQYF
TRBV19	NA	TRBJ2-7	CASSMPGNFYEQYF
TRBV12-3/TRBV12-4	TRBD2	TRBJ2-7	CASSLWGGYEQYF
TRBV27	NA	TRBJ1-5	CASGMGPYSNQPQHF
TRBV13	TRBD1	TRBJ1-1	CASSQGPGGAEAFF
TRBV5-6	NA	TRBJ1-3	CASSRSRDNYSGNTIYF
TRBV19	TRBD2	TRBJ2-1	CASSSGRDNNEQFF
TRBV19	TRBD1	TRBJ1-6	CASSRDSNNSPLHF
TRBV7-9	TRBD2	TRBJ2-1	CASSSGLANNEQFF
TRBV5-6	TRBD1	TRBJ2-7	CASSPRTGQTYEQYF
TRBV2	TRBD1	TRBJ2-7	CASRDRDYEQYF
TRBV6-6	NA	TRBJ2-3	CASSYSQGRDTQYF
TRBV28	NA	TRBJ1-4	CASRTDSHNEKLFF
TRBV5-4	NA	TRBJ1-2	CASSLRTLNYGYTF